These 22 T cell receptor beta chains were all obtained from the same sample, sequenced in a study of shared clonotypes between healthy human individuals. Profiling relied on immunoSEQ multiplex PCR, and the TCRdb table lists in-frame clones only, not all of them. The repertoire holds approximately 440,000 clones, about 74% seen once, with around 13% in the top ten. The specimen was PBMCs. The receptors stem from a woman in her thirties or forties in good health. Some clones in this sample may be carry-over from other donors' samples.

This clone appeared once. The V gene is TRBV5-4, the J gene TRBJ2-7, with 7 bases matching TRBD1. In germline, CDR1 is SGHNT, CDR2 YYREEE (reference sequence). This CDR3 comprises 15 residues. The V segment lost 0 bases and the J segment 0 bases; nucleotides outside the gene matches: 3. This chain's CDR3 is CASSLDRGPSYEQYF. For the CDR3, the DNA is TGTGCCAGCAGCTTGGACAGGGGCCCCTCCTACGAGCAGTACTTC.

The chain uses TRBV29-1 and TRBJ1-1, with D possibly TRBD1 on 5 matching bases. This CDR3 is built from 13 residues. V lost 7 bases, J lost 0 bases, and 12 bases lay in between. Germline CDR1 SQVTM, CDR2 ANQGSEA. The CDR3 DNA sequence: TGCAGCGCACCAGGGCCGGTGAACACTGAAGCTTTCTTT. Amino acids: CSAPGPVNTEAFF.

Worth noting for this clone: A read error is possible here, since a much larger clone lies one base away. This chain connects TRBV11-2 to TRBJ2-1, with 11 bases that match TRBD2. Germline V gives CDR1 SGHAT, CDR2 FQNNGV. This CDR3 has 15 amino acids. V gave up 4 bases and J gave up 13 bases; unmatched junction bases: 12. The CDR3 loop is CASSSETSGIGGQFF. In DNA, the CDR3 is TGTGCCAGCAGCTCAGAGACTAGCGGGATCGGGGGTCAGTTCTTC.

As regards this clone: The same CDR3 arises from other DNA sequences in this sample as well. CDR3 protein: CASSLALAGVGELFF. The CDR3 DNA reads TGCGCCAGCAGCTTGGCATTAGCGGGAGTCGGGGAGCTGTTTTTT. V gene TRBV5-1 combines with J gene TRBJ2-2; TRBD2 matches at 9 bases. Germline V gives CDR1 SGHRS, CDR2 YFSETQ. The CDR3 totals 15 residues. The trim removed 0 bases at V and 7 bases at J, leaving 4 bases unmatched.

The V call is TRBV29-1, the J call TRBJ2-7; 7 bases are shared with TRBD2. CDR1 and CDR2 from the germline V gene are SQVTM and ANQGSEA. CDR3 length equals 13 residues. Losses at the gene ends were 5 bases for V and 4 bases for J; bases not matched to a gene: 8. The CDR3 spells CSVKAGVGYEQYF. The CDR3 bases are TGCAGCGTTAAGGCGGGAGTGGGTTACGAGCAGTACTTC.

V is TRBV15 and J is TRBJ1-1; TRBD1 aligns across 10 bases. In germline, CDR1 is LNHNV, CDR2 YYDKDF (reference sequence). The CDR3 totals 14 residues. V was pared by 3 bases and J by 6 bases, with 4 bases of the junction left unmatched. CDR3 amino acids: CATSRDRGVAEAFF. For the CDR3, the DNA is TGTGCCACCAGCAGGGACAGGGGGGTGGCTGAAGCTTTCTTT. The variable domain in full, completed from reference TRBV15 and TRBJ1-1, reads DAMVIQNPRYQVTQFGKPVTLSCSQTLNHNVMYWYQQKSSQAPKLLFHYYDKDFNNEADTPDNFQSRRPNTSFCFLDIRSPGLGDTAMYLCATSRDRGVAEAFFGQGTRLTVV.

The CDR3 bases are TGTGCCAGCAGCCAAGAAATTTTTGGGGCCAACGTCCTGACTTTC. This encodes CASSQEIFGANVLTF. The chain carries TRBV14 and TRBJ2-6; D call uncertain. V was shortened by 0 bases and J by 3 bases, with 6 bases between the two germline ends. Germline loops: CDR1 SGHDN, CDR2 FVKESK. The length of the CDR3 is 15 residues.

This clone was seen once. The chain combines TRBV5-8 with TRBJ2-1, with 11 bases fitting TRBD2. J was trimmed by 6 bases and V by 2 bases; bases with no gene match: 1. This CDR3 has 14 amino acids. Germline lookup yields CDR1 SGHTS and CDR2 YDEGEE. CDR3 loop: CASSLLAGVNEQFF. CDR3 DNA: TGTGCCAGCAGCTTACTAGCGGGAGTCAATGAGCAGTTCTTC.

The chain carries TRBV13 and TRBJ2-1, with D hard to call. The CDR3 extends over 15 amino acids. CDR1 and CDR2 from the germline V gene are PRHDT and FYEKMQ (reference sequence). Between the trimmed V and J ends, which lost 7 bases and 5 bases, there was a span of 18 bases. The CDR3 here is CASTARRMQNNEQFF. In DNA form, the CDR3 reads TGTGCCAGCACGGCGAGGCGTATGCAAAACAATGAGCAGTTCTTC.

This sequence joins TRBV5-1 and TRBJ2-3; 7 nucleotides agree with TRBD2. Germline-derived CDR1 and CDR2 are SGHRS and YFSETQ. The CDR3 consists of 16 residues. Trimming took 0 bases from V and 2 from J; bases not matched to a gene: 6. CDR3 DNA sequence: TGCGCCAGCAGCTTGGTAGCTAGCGGTGACACAGATACGCAGTATTTT. Its protein is CASSLVASGDTDTQYF.

This chain connects TRBV7-9 to TRBJ2-4, with D possibly matching TRBD2 (6 bases). CDR1 is SEHNR and CDR2 is FQNEAQ in the germline V gene (reference sequence). This CDR3 has 13 amino acids. V was pared by 3 bases and J by 6 bases, with 9 bases between. CDR3 loop: CASSFGGRNIQYF. CDR3 DNA sequence: TGTGCCAGCAGCTTTGGAGGGAGAAACATTCAGTACTTC.

The chain carries TRBV5-6 and TRBJ2-5; TRBD1 agrees at 8 bases. Germline V gene lookup returns CDR1 SGHDT and CDR2 YYEEEE. J gave up 4 bases and V 0 bases, and 14 bases lay outside the gene matches. The CDR3 is 18 amino acids. CDR3 residues: CASSLVPGGIGLGETQYF. In DNA, the CDR3 is TGTGCCAGCAGCTTGGTTCCAGGGGGCATTGGTTTGGGAGAGACCCAGTACTTC.

The V call is TRBV28, the J call TRBJ1-1, with D possibly TRBD1 on 6 matching bases. This CDR3 spans 15 amino acids. CDR1 is MDHEN and CDR2 is SYDVKM in the germline V gene. The V end lost 2 bases, the J end lost 4 bases, and 14 bases lay between the germline ends. The CDR3 sequence: CASSLISGGGTEAFF. The CDR3 DNA reads TGTGCCAGCAGTTTAATTTCGGGGGGCGGCACTGAAGCTTTCTTT.

The chain uses TRBV29-1 and TRBJ2-1; 9 bases line up with TRBD2. Per the germline V gene, CDR1 is SQVTM and CDR2 is ANQGSEA. The CDR3 has 15 amino acids. The ends lost 8 bases at V and 2 bases at J; junction bases unmatched: 10. CDR3 sequence reads: CSLREAGGPYNEQFF. CDR3 in DNA: TGCAGCCTTCGGGAGGCGGGGGGGCCCTACAATGAGCAGTTCTTC.

The chain has TRBV14 and TRBJ1-4; TRBD1 is a possible D gene (5 bases). The CDR3 runs to 13 residues. Per germline, CDR1 SGHDN and CDR2 FVKESK. V lost 6 bases and J lost 4, with 9 bases in between. The CDR3 bases are TGTGCCAGCAGGGAGGGGCTTAATGAAAAACTGTTTTTT. Translation: CASREGLNEKLFF.

J is TRBJ2-3 and V is TRBV7-8; D uncertain. This CDR3 has 14 amino acids. The V gene lost 6 bases and the J gene lost 0 bases, with 10 bases spanning the gap. Germline lookup yields CDR1 SGHVS and CDR2 FQNEAQ. This chain's CDR3 is CASRITSSTDTQYF. CDR3 nucleotides: TGTGCCAGCAGGATAACCTCTAGCACAGATACGCAGTATTTT.

This clone was seen many times. J is TRBJ2-7 and V is TRBV20-1, with 8 bases lining up with TRBD2. The ends lost 2 bases at V and 6 bases at J; junction bases unmatched: 0. CDR1 and CDR2 from the germline V gene are DFQATT and SNEGSKA (reference sequence). There are 11 residues in the CDR3. CDR3 bases: TGCAGTGCTAGACTAGCGGGCGAGCAGTACTTC. Its protein product is CSARLAGEQYF.

The chain links TRBV19 to TRBJ1-5; 7 positions agree with TRBD1. With V trimmed by 9 bases and J by 6 bases, 8 bases remained unmatched. The germline V gene encodes CDR1 LNHDA and CDR2 SQIVND (reference sequence). The CDR3 has 13 amino acids. The CDR3 nucleotides read TGTGCCAGCGGGGGAGGGGGCCTTCAGCCCCAGCATTTT. This encodes CASGGGGLQPQHF.

The chain couples TRBV10-2 to TRBJ2-7; 8 bases align to TRBD2. V lost 7 bases to trimming and J lost 2 bases; unmatched junction nucleotides: 10. The CDR3 is 15 amino acids. Looked up from germline, CDR1 is WSHSY and CDR2 is SAAADI. CDR3 sequence: CASTAYAGGPYEQYF. The DNA of the CDR3 is TGCGCCAGCACCGCGTATGCGGGAGGCCCCTACGAGCAGTACTTC.

The chain combines TRBV18 with TRBJ1-6; D possibly corresponds to TRBD1 (5 bases). CDR3 length: 16 residues. The germline V gene encodes CDR1 KGHSH and CDR2 LQKENI. V lost 3 bases to trimming and J lost 7 bases, with 16 bases between them. The CDR3 here is CASSPVFSGTNSPLHF. The CDR3 nucleotides read TGTGCCAGCTCACCTGTATTCAGTGGGACCAATTCACCCCTCCACTTT. The complete variable domain, with remaining parts taken from reference TRBV18 and TRBJ1-6, reads NAGVMQNPRHLVRRRGQEARLRCSPMKGHSHVYWYRQLPEEGLKFMVYLQKENIIDESGMPKERFSAEFPKEGPSILRIQQVVRGDSAAYFCASSPVFSGTNSPLHFGNGTRLTVT.

V and J are TRBV29-1 and TRBJ2-3; the D gene is possibly TRBD2 (6 bases). Germline V gives CDR1 SQVTM, CDR2 ANQGSEA. Trimming removed 5 bases at V and 0 bases at J, with 12 bases between. This CDR3 spans 14 amino acids. This CDR3 is CSVFAGSSTDTQYF. The CDR3 nucleotides are TGCAGCGTTTTTGCGGGAAGCAGCACAGATACGCAGTATTTT.

This clone was seen only once. The genes are TRBV11-3 and TRBJ2-1; tentatively, D is TRBD2 (6 bases). V gave up 5 bases and J gave up 6 bases, with 17 bases separating them. The CDR3 is 15 residues long. Per germline, CDR1 SGHNT and CDR2 YENEEA. CDR3 sequence (DNA): TGTGCCAGCAGCCCTCTGGCGGGGTTCAGCAATGAGCAGTTCTTC. Amino acids: CASSPLAGFSNEQFF.